One and the same sample provided the 13 T cell receptor beta chains below, sequenced in a study of blood T cell repertoires in COVID-19. Sequencing was performed with immunoSEQ multiplex PCR; in TCRdb, only in-frame clones are kept and a portion is missing. The sample shows 40,000 to 50,000 clones, 65% to 80% of them seen only once. The specimen sequenced was peripheral blood. Receptors originate from an older man with acute or convalescent COVID-19.

This clone was seen only once. This chain links TRBV5-1 with TRBJ1-2; TRBD1 aligns across 7 bases. This CDR3 comprises 14 residues. V shed 0 bases and J 2 bases; nucleotides not matched to a gene: 1. In germline, CDR1 is SGHRS, CDR2 YFSETQ. The CDR3 bases are TGCGCCAGCAGCTTGGGGGACAGAAACTATGGCTACACCTTC. Translated: CASSLGDRNYGYTF.

V usage is TRBV27 and J usage is TRBJ1-5; D is possibly TRBD1 (5 bases). The V end lost 6 bases, the J end lost 7 bases, and 19 bases lay between the germline ends. From germline, CDR1 is MNHEY and CDR2 SMNVEV (reference sequence). The CDR3 loop spans 15 amino acids. This CDR3 is CASSAGKGWGQPQHF. The DNA of the CDR3 is TGTGCCAGCAGCGCCGGTAAAGGGTGGGGCCAGCCCCAGCATTTT.

Remarks on this clone: Other DNA sequences within the sample encode an identical CDR3. This chain uses TRBV5-1 with TRBJ2-2; D not resolved. Germline loops: CDR1 SGHRS, CDR2 YFSETQ. CDR3 length: 15 residues. The germline V and J ends were trimmed by 0 bases and 0 bases, with 6 bases remaining between them. The chain's CDR3 is CASSLDSPNTGELFF. The CDR3 nucleotides are TGCGCCAGCAGCTTGGACAGTCCGAACACCGGGGAGCTGTTTTTT.

The chain is built from TRBV5-1 and TRBJ2-3; 7 nucleotides match TRBD1. The CDR3 is made up of 16 amino acids. J was trimmed by 3 bases and V by 7 bases; bases with no gene match: 14. The germline CDR1 and CDR2 sequences are SGHRS and YFSETQ. The CDR3 nucleotides read TGCGCCAGCCGTTTAGACAGACAGGGCGGGACAGATACGCAGTATTTT. Translating it yields CASRLDRQGGTDTQYF. The full variable domain, in which reference TRBV5-1 and TRBJ2-3 provide the parts outside the CDR3, is KAGVTQTPRYLIKTRGQQVTLSCSPISGHRSVSWYQQTPGQGLQFLFEYFSETQRNKGNFPGRFSGRQFSNSRSEMNVSTLELGDSALYLCASRLDRQGGTDTQYFGPGTRLTVL.

This sequence joins TRBV2 and TRBJ2-6; 12 bases match TRBD1. This CDR3 spans 18 amino acids. The germline CDR1 and CDR2 sequences are SNHLY and FYNNEI. The junction had 7 bases not matched to a gene; V was cut back by 5 bases and J by 2 bases. The DNA for the CDR3 is TGTGCCAGCAGTCAGATGGGACAGGGGGCGACTGGGGCCAACGTCCTGACTTTC. Residues: CASSQMGQGATGANVLTF.

This clone was observed a few times. This chain connects TRBV6-2 or TRBV6-3 to TRBJ1-1, with D perhaps matching TRBD1 (5 bases). V was cut by 2 bases and J by 7 bases, with 8 bases left in between. CDR1 and CDR2 from the germline V gene are MNHEY and SVGEGT. This CDR3 region has 12 residues. The CDR3 DNA sequence: TGTGCCAGCAGTTACAGGGGCAGTGAAGCTTTCTTT. It encodes CASSYRGSEAFF.

This clone was counted once. This chain connects TRBV19 to TRBJ1-1; the match to TRBD1 covers 8 bases. The germline V gene has CDR1 LNHDA and CDR2 SQIVND (reference sequence). The CDR3 consists of 16 residues. The J segment lost 12 bases and the V segment lost 5 bases, leaving 20 bases of the junction unmatched. The CDR3, as DNA: TGTGCCAGTAGTGCTTCGGGACAGGCCTTACTCCTAAAGTCTTTCTTT. It yields the protein CASSASGQALLLKSFF.

This chain links TRBV30 with TRBJ2-3; 9 nucleotides line up with TRBD1. Germline CDR1 is GTSNPN and CDR2 is SVGIG (reference sequence). The CDR3 is made up of 14 amino acids. The V segment lost 4 bases and the J segment 5 bases; nucleotides outside the gene matches: 7. Here the CDR3 DNA reads TGTGCCTGGACTCGGAACAGGGGGCAAGATACGCAGTATTTT. Protein sequence: CAWTRNRGQDTQYF.

This chain joins TRBV25-1 and TRBJ1-2, with 9 bases fitting TRBD1. CDR3 length: 15 residues. Trimming removed 10 bases from V and 7 bases from J; junction bases left unmatched: 16. Per the germline V gene, CDR1 is MGHDK and CDR2 is SYGVNS. CDR3 protein: CATDGGQGFTSGYTF. The CDR3 bases are TGTGCCACCGACGGGGGACAGGGATTTACAAGTGGCTACACCTTC.

The CDR3 region has the DNA TGTGCCAGCAGCCAAGGGGGAACGGGGTACTCCTACGAGCAGTACTTC. It yields the protein CASSQGGTGYSYEQYF. The chain has TRBV4-2 and TRBJ2-7, with a weak D call TRBD2 (5 bases). The V end lost 1 base, the J end lost 0 bases, and 13 bases lay between the germline ends. Germline V gene data show CDR1 as LGHNA and CDR2 as YNFKEQ. The CDR3 extends over 16 amino acids.

The V gene is TRBV5-4, the J gene TRBJ2-5, with 12 bases that match TRBD2. CDR1 is SGHNT, CDR2 YYREEE, per germline (reference sequence). Germline trimming cut 3 bases from V and 5 bases from J; bases unmatched to any gene: 8. This CDR3 is built from 16 residues. The CDR3 reads CASSSRLAGAGETQYF. CDR3 DNA sequence: TGTGCCAGCAGCTCAAGACTAGCGGGAGCGGGGGAGACCCAGTACTTC.

This chain joins TRBV2 and TRBJ1-5, with 9 bases aligning to TRBD1. Trimming took 7 bases from V and 6 from J; bases not matched to a gene: 10. CDR1 is SNHLY and CDR2 is FYNNEI in the germline V gene. The CDR3 contains 15 residues. CDR3 loop: CASILEQGAGQPQHF. The DNA of the CDR3 is TGTGCCAGCATACTCGAACAGGGGGCGGGTCAGCCCCAGCATTTT.

The CDR3 DNA is TGTGCCAGCAGCGGGACGGTTGGGAGGGCTAATGAAAAACTGTTTTTT. It translates to CASSGTVGRANEKLFF. The chain has TRBV27 and TRBJ1-4, with D possibly TRBD1 on 5 matching bases. The germline CDR1 and CDR2 sequences are MNHEY and SMNVEV (reference sequence). V was shortened by 6 bases and J by 3 bases, with 17 bases between the two germline ends. The CDR3 has 16 amino acids.